The 18 T cell receptor beta chains given below trace back to one sample, sequenced in a study of T cells after posttransplantation cyclophosphamide. Clones were sequenced by immunoSEQ multiplex PCR, and TCRdb holds only the in-frame ones, with some missing. The top ten hold around 14% of the sample, which has about 32,000 clones, around 90% seen once. Source material: PBMCs. Receptors were obtained from a woman between 35 and 50 years old with a blood cancer, CMV-positive, and with a related stem cell donor.

CDR3 DNA sequence: TGCGCCAGCAGTGGGGCCAGGATGCAGGAGCAGTTCTTC. It specifies CASSGARMQEQFF. The gene calls are TRBV10-1 and TRBJ2-1; D not resolved. The CDR3 totals 13 residues. In germline, CDR1 is WNHNN, CDR2 SYGVQD (reference sequence). Trimming removed 4 bases from V and 10 bases from J, with 14 bases in between.

This clone was counted a few times. Within the sample, other DNA sequences also encode this same CDR3. The chain couples TRBV10-3 to TRBJ2-3, with 11 bases identical to TRBD1. Germline CDR1 and CDR2: ENHRY and SYGVKD. This CDR3 spans 14 amino acids. Trimming at V came to 7 bases and at J to 5 bases, leaving 5 bases not matched to a gene. In DNA, the CDR3 is TGTGCCATCACCCCGGACAGGGGGCAAGATACGCAGTATTTT. As protein: CAITPDRGQDTQYF.

The CDR3 nucleotides read TGTGCCAGCAGTTCCCACTGGACAGGGGAAACCTACGAGCAGTACTTC. It codes for CASSSHWTGETYEQYF. The chain employs TRBV6-5 and TRBJ2-7; 9 bases are a match to TRBD1. Germline V gene sequence: CDR1 MNHEY, CDR2 SVGAGI. This CDR3 spans 16 amino acids. The junction had 9 bases not matched to a gene; V was cut back by 4 bases and J by 2 bases.

The chain recombines TRBV5-1 with TRBJ2-7, with a weak D call TRBD1 (6 bases). CDR1 SGHRS and CDR2 YFSETQ come from the germline V gene. V was cut by 0 bases and J by 0 bases, with 10 bases left in between. The CDR3 has 15 residues. The CDR3 nucleotides are TGCGCCAGCAGCTTGGCCATGACAGGCTCCTACGAGCAGTACTTC. It translates to CASSLAMTGSYEQYF.

The chain is built from TRBV15 and TRBJ1-1; D call uncertain. Trimming removed 6 bases at V and 5 bases at J, with 10 bases between. The CDR3 has 12 amino acids. Germline V lookup: CDR1 LNHNV, CDR2 YYDKDF (reference sequence). CDR3 sequence: CATRDLWTEAFF. CDR3 DNA sequence: TGTGCCACCAGGGACTTGTGGACTGAAGCTTTCTTT.

The gene calls are TRBV5-1 and TRBJ2-1, with 13 bases aligning to TRBD2. Looked up from germline, CDR1 is SGHRS and CDR2 is YFSETQ. This CDR3 has 15 amino acids. The J segment lost 6 bases and the V segment lost 5 bases, leaving 5 bases of the junction unmatched. The CDR3, as DNA: TGCGCCAGCAGACTAGCGGGGGGGGAGACCAATGAGCAGTTCTTC. Translation: CASRLAGGETNEQFF.

V and J are TRBV12-5 and TRBJ2-3; 11 bases align to TRBD2. V trimming: 5 bases; J trimming: 2 bases; junction bases outside the gene matches: 6. The CDR3 has 16 amino acids. Germline V gene data show CDR1 as LGHNT and CDR2 as FRNRAP. In DNA, the CDR3 is TGTGCTAGTGGTCCGGGACTAGCGGCCCACACAGATACGCAGTATTTT. Protein product: CASGPGLAAHTDTQYF.

The chain uses TRBV6-5 and TRBJ2-2, with D possibly TRBD2 on 6 matching bases. Trimming removed 1 base at V and 1 base at J, with 7 bases between. The CDR3 has 15 residues. The germline CDR1 and CDR2 sequences are MNHEY and SVGAGI. The CDR3 protein is CASSYFGGNTGELFF. The CDR3 DNA sequence: TGTGCCAGCAGTTACTTCGGGGGGAACACCGGGGAGCTGTTTTTT.

The chain has TRBV6-5 and TRBJ1-3, with a possible D match to TRBD1 (5 bases). Germline-derived CDR1 and CDR2 are MNHEY and SVGAGI. Trimming removed 8 bases from V and 4 bases from J, with 12 bases in between. The CDR3 length is 13 residues. CDR3 coding DNA: TGTGCCAGCTCAGATCGGACAGGAAACACCATATATTTT. Translated: CASSDRTGNTIYF.

J is TRBJ2-1 and V is TRBV6-4, with TRBD2 matching 7 bases. Unmatched junction bases numbered 12, after V lost 10 bases and J lost 6 bases. The CDR3 sequence is 14 residues long. Germline assignment: CDR1 MRHNA and CDR2 SNTAGT. The CDR3 DNA reads as TGTGCCACCGGAGATGGGGGGGAAAGCAATGAGCAGTTCTTC. Translating it yields CATGDGGESNEQFF.

The rearrangement joins TRBV7-9 to TRBJ2-1, with D hard to call. The CDR3 spans 12 residues. V was pared by 5 bases and J by 6 bases, with 8 bases between. The germline V gene has CDR1 SEHNR and CDR2 FQNEAQ (reference sequence). In nucleotides, the CDR3 is TGTGCCAGCAGCGAGTACAGCAATGAGCAGTTCTTC. It yields the protein CASSEYSNEQFF.

The gene calls are TRBV4-1 and TRBJ2-1; 9 bases are a match to TRBD1. This CDR3 has 15 amino acids. Per germline, CDR1 MGHRA and CDR2 YSYEKL. V lost 1 base, J lost 5 bases, and 3 bases stayed unmatched. The CDR3 protein is CASSQVGQGDNEQFF. CDR3 nucleotide sequence: TGCGCCAGCAGCCAAGTGGGACAGGGTGACAATGAGCAGTTCTTC.

V usage is TRBV19 and J usage is TRBJ1-3; 7 nucleotides match TRBD1. The CDR3 is 14 amino acids. V trimming: 7 bases; J trimming: 5 bases; junction bases outside the gene matches: 8. Looked up from germline, CDR1 is LNHDA and CDR2 is SQIVND (reference sequence). CDR3 DNA: TGTGCCAGTACCATGACAGGGACGAGAAACACCATATATTTT. Protein: CASTMTGTRNTIYF.

This sequence joins TRBV7-2 and TRBJ1-3; D perhaps matches TRBD1 (6 bases). Trimming removed 3 bases at V and 3 bases at J, with 6 bases between. From germline, CDR1 is SGHTA and CDR2 FQGNSA. The CDR3 length is 13 residues. The CDR3 protein is CASSFRGGNTIYF. DNA of the CDR3: TGTGCCAGCAGCTTCAGGGGTGGAAACACCATATATTTT.

The chain combines TRBV7-6 with TRBJ2-2; D not resolved. V was cut by 0 bases and J by 6 bases, with 8 bases left in between. CDR3 length: 14 amino acids. From germline, CDR1 is SGHVS and CDR2 FNYEAQ. The CDR3 is CASSLAHGSGELFF. The CDR3 region has the DNA TGTGCCAGCAGCTTAGCTCATGGCTCCGGGGAGCTGTTTTTT.

The chain combines TRBV11-3 with TRBJ2-2, with 7 bases aligning to TRBD2. CDR3 size: 15 residues. Germline loops: CDR1 SGHNT, CDR2 YENEEA. J lost 6 bases, V lost 4 bases, and 8 bases had no gene match. CDR3 amino acids: CASSSLRGEAGELFF. The CDR3 DNA sequence: TGTGCCAGCAGCTCTCTTCGGGGGGAAGCCGGGGAGCTGTTTTTT. Full variable domain (outside the CDR3, taken from reference TRBV11-3 and TRBJ2-2): EAGVVQSPRYKIIEKKQPVAFWCNPISGHNTLYWYLQNLGQGPELLIRYENEEAVDDSQLPKDRFSAERLKGVDSTLKIQPAELGDSAVYLCASSSLRGEAGELFFGEGSRLTVL.

The V call is TRBV7-2, the J call TRBJ2-1; the D is unclear. The CDR3 runs 14 residues. V gave up 1 base and J gave up 3 bases, with 7 bases separating them. CDR1 is SGHTA, CDR2 FQGNSA, per germline. CDR3 bases: TGTGCCAGCAGCTTAGGGGCAGTCTACAATGAGCAGTTCTTC. Translation gives CASSLGAVYNEQFF. Drawing the rest from reference TRBV7-2 and TRBJ2-1, the complete variable domain is GAGVSQSPSNKVTEKGKDVELRCDPISGHTALYWYRQSLGQGLEFLIYFQGNSAPDKSGLPSDRFSAERTGGSVSTLTIQRTQQEDSAVYLCASSLGAVYNEQFFGPGTRLTVL.

This sequence joins TRBV20-1 and TRBJ2-7; TRBD1 matches 7 bases. After removal of 6 bases from V and 6 bases from J, the junction contained 2 bases not matched to a gene. The CDR3 sequence is 10 residues long. Germline V CDR1 and CDR2: DFQATT, SNEGSKA (reference sequence). CDR3 in DNA: TGCAGTGCCACAGGGGTCGAGCAGTACTTC. Its protein is CSATGVEQYF.